This entry features one T cell receptor (beta chain) sequence. V was clipped by 7 bases and J by 1 base; unmatched bases: 2. CDR3 length: 13 residues. Germline CDR1 reads MNHNY; CDR2 reads SVGAGI (reference sequence). This entry comes from a study of OX40 agonist ivuxolimab in advanced cancers. Sequencing was performed with immunoSEQ multiplex PCR; in TCRdb, only in-frame clones are kept and a portion is missing. Seen here are tens of thousands of clones, approximately 91% observed once, and the top ten hold under 0.35%. This rearrangement joins TRBV6-6 to TRBJ1-1; TRBD1 aligns across 8 bases. The clonotype was recovered from an adult with an advanced solid tumor such as melanoma, head and neck, liver or kidney cancer. The source material was CD4+ or CD8+ T cells sorted from blood, sampled in a trial of the OX40 agonist ivuxolimab. The CDR3: CASIDRGNTEAFF. Here the CDR3 DNA reads TGTGCCAGCATCGACAGGGGGAACACTGAAGCTTTCTTT.